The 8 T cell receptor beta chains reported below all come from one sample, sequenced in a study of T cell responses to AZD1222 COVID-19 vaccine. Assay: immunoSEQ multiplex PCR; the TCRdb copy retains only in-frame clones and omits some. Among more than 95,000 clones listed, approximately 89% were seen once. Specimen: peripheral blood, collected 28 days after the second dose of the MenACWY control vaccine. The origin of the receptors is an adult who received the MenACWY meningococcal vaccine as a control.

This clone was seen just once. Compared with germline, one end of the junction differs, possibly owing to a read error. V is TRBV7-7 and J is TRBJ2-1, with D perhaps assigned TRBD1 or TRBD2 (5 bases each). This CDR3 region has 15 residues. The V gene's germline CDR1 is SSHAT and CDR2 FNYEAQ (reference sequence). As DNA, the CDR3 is TGTGCTAGCAGCTTAGGTTTCCGGGGCCCCAATGAGCAGTTCTTC. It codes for CASSLGFRGPNEQFF.

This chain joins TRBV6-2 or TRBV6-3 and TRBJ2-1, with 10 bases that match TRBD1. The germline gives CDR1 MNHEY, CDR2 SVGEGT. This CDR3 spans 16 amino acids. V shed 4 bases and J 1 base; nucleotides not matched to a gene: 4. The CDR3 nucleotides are TGTGCCAGCAGTTCCCGGACAGGGGGTTCCTACAATGAGCAGTTCTTC. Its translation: CASSSRTGGSYNEQFF.

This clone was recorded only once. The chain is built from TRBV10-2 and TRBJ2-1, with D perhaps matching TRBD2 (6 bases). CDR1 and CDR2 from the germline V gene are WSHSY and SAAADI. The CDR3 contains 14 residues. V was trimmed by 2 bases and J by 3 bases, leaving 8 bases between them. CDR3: CASSEPGSYNEQFF. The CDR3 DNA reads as TGCGCCAGCAGTGAGCCCGGGAGCTACAATGAGCAGTTCTTC.

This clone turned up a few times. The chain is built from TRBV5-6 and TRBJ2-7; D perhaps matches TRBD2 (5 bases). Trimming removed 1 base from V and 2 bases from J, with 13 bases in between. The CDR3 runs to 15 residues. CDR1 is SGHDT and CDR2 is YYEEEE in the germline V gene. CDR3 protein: CASSLTPDGTYEQYF. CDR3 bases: TGTGCCAGCAGCTTGACCCCAGACGGGACCTACGAGCAGTACTTC.

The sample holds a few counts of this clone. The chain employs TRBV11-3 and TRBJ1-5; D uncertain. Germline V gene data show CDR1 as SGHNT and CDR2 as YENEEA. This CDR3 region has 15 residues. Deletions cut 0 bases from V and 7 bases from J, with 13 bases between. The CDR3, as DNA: TGTGCCAGCAGCTTAGATAGTGAACGTGGACAGCCCCAGCATTTT. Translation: CASSLDSERGQPQHF.

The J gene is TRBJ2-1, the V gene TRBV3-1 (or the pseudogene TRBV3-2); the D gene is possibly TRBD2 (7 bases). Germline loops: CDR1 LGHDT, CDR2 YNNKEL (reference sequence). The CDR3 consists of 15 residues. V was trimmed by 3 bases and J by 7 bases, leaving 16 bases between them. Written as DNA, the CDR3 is TGTGCCAGCAGCCACGGTGGGGGGGCTAGTAATGAGCAGTTCTTC. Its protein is CASSHGGGASNEQFF.

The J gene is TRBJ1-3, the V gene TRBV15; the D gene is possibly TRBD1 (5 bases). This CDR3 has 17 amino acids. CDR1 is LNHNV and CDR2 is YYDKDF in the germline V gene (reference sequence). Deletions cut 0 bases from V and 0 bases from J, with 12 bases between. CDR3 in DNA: TGTGCCACCAGCAGAGAGTTTCGGACAAGCTCTGGAAACACCATATATTTT. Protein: CATSREFRTSSGNTIYF.

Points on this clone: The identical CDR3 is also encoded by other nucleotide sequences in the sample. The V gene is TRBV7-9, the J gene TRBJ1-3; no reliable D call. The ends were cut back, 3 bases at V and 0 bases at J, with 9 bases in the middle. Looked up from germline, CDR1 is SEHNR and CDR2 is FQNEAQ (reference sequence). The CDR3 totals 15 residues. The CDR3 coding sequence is TGTGCCAGCAGCTTTAGAGGAAGCTCTGGAAACACCATATATTTT. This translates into CASSFRGSSGNTIYF.